This T cell receptor beta chain comes out of a study of T cells in Graves' hyperthyroidism and ophthalmopathy. The study's findings and limits: Ophthalmopathy, as predicted by the model, came a median approximately 6.5 months after the prediction. Among thyroid clonotypes expanded above 0.001, most also appeared in blood.

This CDR3 spans 12 amino acids. CDR1 MDHEN and CDR2 SYDVKM come from the germline V gene. Trimming took off 3 bases at V and 7 bases at J, with 9 bases between the two ends. Authors of the study amplified TCR beta CDR3 regions from RNA transcripts. The study used the HTBI primer set for a first-round RT-PCR of the TCR CDR3. TCRdb independently ran MiXCR on the multiplex PCR reads; one entry per CDR3 protein. The sample contains around 350,000 distinct CDR3 sequences, roughly 15% of which appear only once. This clonotype was recorded at least ten times. Its antigen is as yet unknown. Subjects with ophthalmopathy showed a Clinical Activity Score no lower than 3, a NOSPECS grade no lower than 4, and a duration shorter than 3 months. Lactation, pregnancy, other autoimmune disease or uncontrolled infection excluded patients.

Sequencing was done on a sample of blood. This TCR derives from a woman in her 30s with Graves' ophthalmopathy. This chain uses TRBV28 with TRBJ1-2; no clear D gene. As DNA, the CDR3 is TGTGCCAGCAGTTTGGGCGATCGTGGCTACACCTTC. Residues: CASSLGDRGYTF.